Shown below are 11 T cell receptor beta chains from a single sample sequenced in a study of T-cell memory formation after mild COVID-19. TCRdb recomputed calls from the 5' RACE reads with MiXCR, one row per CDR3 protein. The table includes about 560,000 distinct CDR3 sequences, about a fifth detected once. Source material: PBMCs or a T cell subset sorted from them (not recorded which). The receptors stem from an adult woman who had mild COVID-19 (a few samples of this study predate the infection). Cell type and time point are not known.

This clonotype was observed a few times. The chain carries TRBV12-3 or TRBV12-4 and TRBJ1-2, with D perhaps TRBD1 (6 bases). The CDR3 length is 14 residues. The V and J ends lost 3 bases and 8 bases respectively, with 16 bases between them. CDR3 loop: CASSFLRGGRGYTF. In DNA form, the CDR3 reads TGTGCCAGCAGTTTCTTAAGGGGGGGTCGGGGCTACACCTTC.

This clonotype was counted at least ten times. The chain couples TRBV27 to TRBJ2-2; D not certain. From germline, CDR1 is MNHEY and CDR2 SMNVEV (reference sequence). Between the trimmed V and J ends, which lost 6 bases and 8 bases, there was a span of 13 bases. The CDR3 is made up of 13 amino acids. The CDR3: CASSPGWVGELFF. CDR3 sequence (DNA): TGTGCCAGCAGCCCCGGTTGGGTTGGGGAGCTGTTTTTT.

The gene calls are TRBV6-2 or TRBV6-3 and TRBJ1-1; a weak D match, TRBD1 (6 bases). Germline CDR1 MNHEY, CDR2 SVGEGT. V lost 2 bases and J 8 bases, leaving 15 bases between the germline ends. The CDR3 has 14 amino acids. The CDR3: CASSYGTSLLEAFF. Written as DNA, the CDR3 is TGTGCCAGCAGTTACGGGACAAGTTTACTCGAAGCTTTCTTT.

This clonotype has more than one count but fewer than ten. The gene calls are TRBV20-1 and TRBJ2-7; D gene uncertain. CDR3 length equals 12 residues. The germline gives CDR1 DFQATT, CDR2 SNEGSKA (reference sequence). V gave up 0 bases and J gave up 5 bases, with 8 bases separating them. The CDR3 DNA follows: TGCAGTGCTAGAGATACAGAACACGAGCAGTACTTC. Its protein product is CSARDTEHEQYF.

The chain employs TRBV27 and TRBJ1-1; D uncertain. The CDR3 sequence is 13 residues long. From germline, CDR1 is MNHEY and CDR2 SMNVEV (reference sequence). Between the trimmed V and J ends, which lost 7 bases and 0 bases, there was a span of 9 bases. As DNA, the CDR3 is TGTGCCAGCATAGGACTCTTGAACACTGAAGCTTTCTTT. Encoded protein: CASIGLLNTEAFF.

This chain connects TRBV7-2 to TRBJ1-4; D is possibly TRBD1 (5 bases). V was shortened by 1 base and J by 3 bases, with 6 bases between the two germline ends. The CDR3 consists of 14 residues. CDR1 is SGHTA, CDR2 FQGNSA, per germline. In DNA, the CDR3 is TGTGCCAGCAGCTTAGGCAGGGCTAATGAAAAACTGTTTTTT. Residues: CASSLGRANEKLFF.

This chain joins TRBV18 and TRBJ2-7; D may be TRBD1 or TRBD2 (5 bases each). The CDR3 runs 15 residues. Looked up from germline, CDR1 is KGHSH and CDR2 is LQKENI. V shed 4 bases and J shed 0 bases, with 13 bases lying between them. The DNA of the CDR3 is TGTGCCAGCTCACTTCGAGGGGATTCCTCCTACGAGCAGTACTTC. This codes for CASSLRGDSSYEQYF.

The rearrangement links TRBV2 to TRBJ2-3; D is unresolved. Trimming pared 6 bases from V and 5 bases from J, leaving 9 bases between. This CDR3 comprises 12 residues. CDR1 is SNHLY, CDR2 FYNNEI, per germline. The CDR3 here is CASRLQRDTQYF. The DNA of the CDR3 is TGTGCCAGCAGACTACAGAGAGATACGCAGTATTTT.

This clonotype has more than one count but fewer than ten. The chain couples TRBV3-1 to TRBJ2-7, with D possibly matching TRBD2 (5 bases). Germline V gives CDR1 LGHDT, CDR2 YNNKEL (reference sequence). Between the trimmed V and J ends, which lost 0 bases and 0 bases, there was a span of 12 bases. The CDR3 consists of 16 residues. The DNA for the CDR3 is TGTGCCAGCAGCCAAGATTCCCCGGGGAGCTCCTACGAGCAGTACTTC. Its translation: CASSQDSPGSSYEQYF.

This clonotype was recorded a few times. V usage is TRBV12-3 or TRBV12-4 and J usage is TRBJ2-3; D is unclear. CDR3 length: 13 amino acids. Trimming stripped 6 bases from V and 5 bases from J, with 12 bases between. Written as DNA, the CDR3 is TGTGCCAGCAGCCGCTCACCCGAAGATACGCAGTATTTT. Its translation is CASSRSPEDTQYF.

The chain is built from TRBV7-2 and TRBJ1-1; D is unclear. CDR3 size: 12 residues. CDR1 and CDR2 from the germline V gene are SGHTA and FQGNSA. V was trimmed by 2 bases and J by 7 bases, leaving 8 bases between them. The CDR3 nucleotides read TGTGCCAGCAGCTTAAGTGGAATTGAAGCTTTCTTT. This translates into CASSLSGIEAFF.